Listed here are 29 T cell receptor beta chains from one sample, sequenced in a study of OX40 agonist ivuxolimab in advanced cancers. Profiling relied on immunoSEQ multiplex PCR, and the TCRdb table lists in-frame clones only, not all of them. The table records 60,000 to 70,000 clones, more than 65% of them present only once. The source material was CD4+ or CD8+ T cells sorted from blood, sampled in a trial of the OX40 agonist ivuxolimab. Receptors were obtained from an adult with an advanced solid tumor such as melanoma, head and neck, liver or kidney cancer.

This clone was recorded only once. This chain uses TRBV5-1 with TRBJ2-2; 7 bases map to TRBD1. There are 14 residues in the CDR3. The germline CDR1 and CDR2 sequences are SGHRS and YFSETQ. The trim removed 2 bases at V and 6 bases at J, leaving 4 bases unmatched. The DNA of the CDR3 is TGCGCCAGCAGCTTCGGGACAGAGGCCGGGGAGCTGTTTTTT. It is translated as CASSFGTEAGELFF. The full variable domain, completed using reference TRBV5-1 and TRBJ2-2, is KAGVTQTPRYLIKTRGQQVTLSCSPISGHRSVSWYQQTPGQGLQFLFEYFSETQRNKGNFPGRFSGRQFSNSRSEMNVSTLELGDSALYLCASSFGTEAGELFFGEGSRLTVL.

The genes are TRBV4-3 and TRBJ1-1; D is uncertain. V shed 4 bases and J shed 4 bases, with 19 bases lying between them. The germline V gene has CDR1 LGHNA and CDR2 YSLEER. There are 16 residues in the CDR3. The CDR3 is CASSRKPAEYSTEAFF. The CDR3 region has the DNA TGCGCCAGCAGCCGAAAGCCGGCAGAGTATAGCACTGAAGCTTTCTTT.

This CDR3 is CAFGTPYNEQFF. The CDR3 bases are TGTGCCTTTGGGACACCGTACAATGAGCAGTTCTTC. This chain joins TRBV10-3 and TRBJ2-1; tentative D call: TRBD1 (6 bases). The CDR3 is 12 amino acids. Germline CDR1 ENHRY, CDR2 SYGVKD. V lost 11 bases, J lost 4 bases, and 12 bases lay in between.

The chain joins TRBV18 to TRBJ2-7; D not resolved. V dropped 4 bases and J dropped 5 bases, with 15 bases sitting between them. Looked up from germline, CDR1 is KGHSH and CDR2 is LQKENI. CDR3 length equals 14 residues. The CDR3 DNA follows: TGTGCCAGCTCACACTCTGGGCCCCCCGACGAGCAGTACTTC. It translates to CASSHSGPPDEQYF. The variable domain in full, with the rest retrieved from reference TRBV18 and TRBJ2-7, is NAGVMQNPRHLVRRRGQEARLRCSPMKGHSHVYWYRQLPEEGLKFMVYLQKENIIDESGMPKERFSAEFPKEGPSILRIQQVVRGDSAAYFCASSHSGPPDEQYFGPGTRLTVT.

This CDR3 is CASSPGQGFGSGYTF. The CDR3 nucleotides read TGTGCCAGCAGCCCCGGACAGGGTTTTGGAAGTGGCTACACCTTC. The rearrangement uses TRBV5-6 and TRBJ1-2; 8 bases fit TRBD1. Germline loops: CDR1 SGHDT, CDR2 YYEEEE. The V and J ends lost 4 bases and 7 bases, in that order; junction bases with no gene match: 12. The CDR3 spans 15 residues.

The chain carries TRBV5-1 and TRBJ1-2; D perhaps matches TRBD1 (5 bases). The CDR3 has 12 residues. Trimming pared 2 bases from V and 4 bases from J, leaving 6 bases between. The V gene's germline CDR1 is SGHRS and CDR2 YFSETQ. The CDR3 loop reads CASSFDSYGYTF. The CDR3, as DNA: TGCGCCAGCAGCTTCGACAGCTATGGCTACACCTTC.

The chain has TRBV19 and TRBJ2-7; TRBD2 matches at 8 bases. The junction had 9 bases not matched to a gene; V was cut back by 6 bases and J by 2 bases. CDR1 and CDR2 from the germline V gene are LNHDA and SQIVND (reference sequence). CDR3 length: 15 residues. CDR3 sequence (DNA): TGTGCCAGTAGAACTAGCGGAAGCGTAACCTACGAGCAGTACTTC. Residues: CASRTSGSVTYEQYF.

This clone appeared a few times. The chain carries TRBV19 and TRBJ2-7; a weak D match, TRBD1 (6 bases). Deletions cut 6 bases from V and 1 base from J, with 19 bases between. CDR1 is LNHDA, CDR2 SQIVND, per germline (reference sequence). The CDR3 sequence is 16 residues long. CDR3 residues: CASSKAGTHASYEQYF. The CDR3 coding sequence is TGTGCCAGTAGCAAAGCCGGGACACATGCTTCCTACGAGCAGTACTTC.

This sequence joins TRBV9 and TRBJ1-3; D is unclear. Germline V lookup: CDR1 SGDLS, CDR2 YYNGEE. This CDR3 region has 11 residues. With 5 bases removed from V and 8 bases from J, the gap between germline ends came to 8 bases. The CDR3: CASRGFDTIYF. In DNA, the CDR3 is TGTGCCAGCAGGGGGTTCGACACCATATATTTT.

In its sample, this clone was seen once. The chain employs TRBV11-1 and TRBJ1-1, with D possibly matching TRBD1 (5 bases). The CDR3 length is 14 residues. Germline-derived CDR1 and CDR2 are SGHAT and FQDESV (reference sequence). Deletions cut 1 base from V and 0 bases from J, with 6 bases between. CDR3 region: CASSLVGLNTEAFF. CDR3 DNA sequence: TGTGCCAGCAGCTTAGTGGGGCTGAACACTGAAGCTTTCTTT. The full variable domain, rest sourced from reference TRBV11-1 and TRBJ1-1, is EAEVAQSPRYKITEKSQAVAFWCDPISGHATLYWYRQILGQGPELLVQFQDESVVDDSQLPKDRFSAERLKGVDSTLKIQPAELGDSAMYLCASSLVGLNTEAFFGQGTRLTVV.

This chain joins TRBV25-1 and TRBJ2-5, with 7 bases identical to TRBD1. Germline lookup yields CDR1 MGHDK and CDR2 SYGVNS. The CDR3 has 16 amino acids. The V and J ends lost 4 bases and 2 bases, in that order; junction bases with no gene match: 10. The CDR3 nucleotides are TGTGCCAGCAGTGGGGAAAAGGGACAGCGTCAAGAGACCCAGTACTTC. Its translation is CASSGEKGQRQETQYF.

The J gene is TRBJ1-2, the V gene TRBV28, with 7 positions matching TRBD1. V lost 5 bases, J lost 2 bases, and 5 bases stayed unmatched. The CDR3 has 14 residues. Germline V lookup: CDR1 MDHEN, CDR2 SYDVKM. Here the CDR3 reads CASSGTVPNYGYTF. The DNA of the CDR3 is TGTGCCAGCAGTGGGACAGTCCCAAACTATGGCTACACCTTC.

The chain employs TRBV29-1 and TRBJ1-1; D gene ambiguous. CDR1 and CDR2 from the germline V gene are SQVTM and ANQGSEA. The V and J ends lost 8 bases and 1 base respectively, with 14 bases between them. CDR3 length: 13 amino acids. CDR3 in amino acids: CSTRADGNTEAFF. CDR3 nucleotide sequence: TGCAGCACTAGGGCGGACGGGAACACTGAAGCTTTCTTT.

The chain couples TRBV19 to TRBJ1-2; the match to TRBD1 covers 9 bases. Trimming cost V 5 bases and J 8 bases; bases outside gene matches: 9. CDR3 length equals 14 residues. From germline, CDR1 is LNHDA and CDR2 SQIVND (reference sequence). This CDR3 reads CASSPGQGGFGYTF. In nucleotides, the CDR3 is TGTGCCAGTAGTCCGGGACAGGGAGGATTCGGCTACACCTTC. Drawing the rest from reference TRBV19 and TRBJ1-2, the complete variable domain is DGGITQSPKYLFRKEGQNVTLSCEQNLNHDAMYWYRQDPGQGLRLIYYSQIVNDFQKGDIAEGYSVSREKKESFPLTVTSAQKNPTAFYLCASSPGQGGFGYTFGSGTRLTVV.

J is TRBJ2-4 and V is TRBV5-1; tentatively, D is TRBD1 (6 bases). Trimming removed 4 bases from V and 6 bases from J, with 14 bases in between. This CDR3 contains 14 residues. Looked up from germline, CDR1 is SGHRS and CDR2 is YFSETQ. CDR3 nucleotides: TGCGCCAGCAGCCCTTCAGGGGATGGAAACATTCAGTACTTC. Translating gives CASSPSGDGNIQYF.

The chain carries TRBV27 and TRBJ1-2; D gene unclear. CDR3 length: 15 residues. Germline CDR1 is MNHEY and CDR2 is SMNVEV (reference sequence). V dropped 2 bases and J dropped 4 bases, with 14 bases sitting between them. CDR3 DNA: TGTGCCAGCAGTTTAAGATTTGGGGTTTTCTATGGCTACACCTTC. This translates into CASSLRFGVFYGYTF.

J is TRBJ2-3 and V is TRBV2; 8 bases align to TRBD2. The CDR3 loop spans 15 amino acids. With V trimmed by 3 bases and J by 2 bases, 4 bases remained unmatched. Germline assignment: CDR1 SNHLY and CDR2 FYNNEI. The CDR3 sequence is CASSDLRGATDTQYF. The CDR3 DNA reads TGTGCCAGCAGTGATTTGCGGGGGGCCACAGATACGCAGTATTTT.

Here the CDR3 DNA reads TGTGCCAGCAGTACCGGGACAGGGTATGCCGGCTACACCTTC. Protein product: CASSTGTGYAGYTF. The rearrangement joins TRBV2 to TRBJ1-2, with 9 bases fitting TRBD1. V shed 5 bases, J shed 8 bases, and the junction held 9 bases outside the gene matches. CDR3 size: 14 residues. CDR1 and CDR2 (germline): SNHLY, FYNNEI.

A few counts support this clone. The chain uses TRBV2 and TRBJ2-1, with D possibly TRBD2 on 5 matching bases. Between the trimmed V and J ends, which lost 6 bases and 0 bases, there was a span of 12 bases. The germline gives CDR1 SNHLY, CDR2 FYNNEI. This CDR3 has 15 amino acids. The CDR3 DNA reads TGTGCCAGCAGGCCTGGACTCAGCTCCTACAATGAGCAGTTCTTC. Translating gives CASRPGLSSYNEQFF.

This clone came up once. The chain employs TRBV4-2 and TRBJ2-1, with 9 bases fitting TRBD2. J gave up 0 bases and V 4 bases, and 1 base lay outside the gene matches. The length of the CDR3 is 15 residues. Germline V CDR1 and CDR2: LGHNA, YNFKEQ. In nucleotides, the CDR3 is TGTGCCAGCAGCCCTAGCGGGAACTCCTACAATGAGCAGTTCTTC. This gives the protein CASSPSGNSYNEQFF.

J is TRBJ2-7 and V is TRBV15, with TRBD2 matching over 9 bases. J gave up 1 base and V 1 base, and 26 bases lay outside the gene matches. Per germline, CDR1 LNHNV and CDR2 YYDKDF (reference sequence). The CDR3 is made up of 23 amino acids. The CDR3 coding sequence is TGTGCCACCAGCAGAGGACAAGGAGGGGCGGGAGGGCTCGAGAGTAAGTGGTCCTACGAGCAGTACTTC. It encodes CATSRGQGGAGGLESKWSYEQYF.

A remark on this clone: The sample holds other DNA sequences that translate to the same CDR3. This chain connects TRBV2 to TRBJ1-5, with D uncertain. The CDR3 consists of 17 residues. Trimming took 0 bases from V and 7 from J, leaving 19 bases between them. CDR1 and CDR2 from the germline V gene are SNHLY and FYNNEI. This CDR3 reads CASSEALYLVLDQPQHF. DNA for the CDR3: TGTGCCAGCAGTGAAGCGCTTTATCTGGTCTTGGACCAGCCCCAGCATTTT. Together with reference TRBV2 and TRBJ1-5, the CDR3 gives the full variable domain: EPEVTQTPSHQVTQMGQEVILRCVPISNHLYFYWYRQILGQKVEFLVSFYNNEISEKSEIFDDQFSVERPDGSNFTLKIRSTKLEDSAMYFCASSEALYLVLDQPQHFGDGTRLSIL.

In regard to this clone: At one end the junction does not follow the germline gene, possibly because of a read error. This chain uses TRBV6-4 with TRBJ1-2; weak D call: TRBD1 (5 bases). The CDR3 extends over 12 amino acids. Germline CDR1 is MRHNA and CDR2 is SNTAGT. The CDR3 region is CAGSDSRDGYTF. CDR3 nucleotide sequence: TGTGCCGGCAGTGACTCCAGGGACGGCTACACCTTC.

The chain joins TRBV14 to TRBJ2-3; TRBD2 is a possible D gene (5 bases). Germline lookup yields CDR1 SGHDN and CDR2 FVKESK. The CDR3 has 15 residues. The germline V and J ends were trimmed by 0 bases and 2 bases, with 9 bases remaining between them. CDR3 in amino acids: CASSQELAPTDTQYF. The CDR3 region has the DNA TGTGCCAGCAGCCAAGAGCTAGCACCCACAGATACGCAGTATTTT.

J is TRBJ2-5 and V is TRBV28; 7 bases are shared with TRBD1. The V and J ends lost 8 bases and 5 bases, in that order; junction bases with no gene match: 14. The CDR3 consists of 15 residues. Germline CDR1 is MDHEN and CDR2 is SYDVKM. For the CDR3, the DNA is TGTGCCAGCTCAACCACAGGGGATACTATGGAGACCCAGTACTTC. Translating it yields CASSTTGDTMETQYF. Looking up the rest from reference TRBV28 and TRBJ2-5 gives the full variable domain: DVKVTQSSRYLVKRTGEKVFLECVQDMDHENMFWYRQDPGLGLRLIYFSYDVKMKEKGDIPEGYSVSREKKERFSLILESASTNQTSMYLCASSTTGDTMETQYFGPGTRLLVL.

This chain joins TRBV6-5 and TRBJ2-7, with D perhaps matching TRBD2 (5 bases). The V end was cut by 6 bases, the J end by 6 bases, with 15 bases between. Germline CDR1 reads MNHEY; CDR2 reads SVGAGI. The CDR3 sequence is 13 residues long. In DNA form, the CDR3 reads TGTGCCAGCAGGACGACCGACTACGGCGAGCAGTACGTC. Encoded protein: CASRTTDYGEQYV.

This clone was detected only once. The chain carries TRBV28 and TRBJ2-6, with 9 positions matching TRBD1. V lost 6 bases to trimming and J lost 2 bases; unmatched junction nucleotides: 8. Germline assignment: CDR1 MDHEN and CDR2 SYDVKM. The CDR3 is 17 amino acids. The CDR3 here is CASRQGQGAAGANVLTF. In DNA form, the CDR3 reads TGTGCCAGCAGACAGGGACAGGGAGCTGCTGGGGCCAACGTCCTGACTTTC.

V gene TRBV7-8 combines with J gene TRBJ2-1; 8 bases are shared with TRBD2. The J segment lost 6 bases and the V segment lost 1 base, leaving 8 bases of the junction unmatched. Germline V gives CDR1 SGHVS, CDR2 FQNEAQ. The CDR3 extends over 16 amino acids. In nucleotides, the CDR3 is TGTGCCAGCAGCTTAGTTTTAGTAGCGGGACTCAATGAGCAGTTCTTC. This translates into CASSLVLVAGLNEQFF.

The sample holds a few counts of this clone. The gene calls are TRBV18 and TRBJ1-3; D call uncertain. This CDR3 comprises 12 residues. Germline V lookup: CDR1 KGHSH, CDR2 LQKENI. V lost 3 bases and J lost 9, with 9 bases in between. Written as DNA, the CDR3 is TGTGCCAGCTCACCGTCGGCTTTCACCATATATTTT. It specifies CASSPSAFTIYF. The whole variable domain, remainder taken from reference TRBV18 and TRBJ1-3, is NAGVMQNPRHLVRRRGQEARLRCSPMKGHSHVYWYRQLPEEGLKFMVYLQKENIIDESGMPKERFSAEFPKEGPSILRIQQVVRGDSAAYFCASSPSAFTIYFGEGSWLTVV.